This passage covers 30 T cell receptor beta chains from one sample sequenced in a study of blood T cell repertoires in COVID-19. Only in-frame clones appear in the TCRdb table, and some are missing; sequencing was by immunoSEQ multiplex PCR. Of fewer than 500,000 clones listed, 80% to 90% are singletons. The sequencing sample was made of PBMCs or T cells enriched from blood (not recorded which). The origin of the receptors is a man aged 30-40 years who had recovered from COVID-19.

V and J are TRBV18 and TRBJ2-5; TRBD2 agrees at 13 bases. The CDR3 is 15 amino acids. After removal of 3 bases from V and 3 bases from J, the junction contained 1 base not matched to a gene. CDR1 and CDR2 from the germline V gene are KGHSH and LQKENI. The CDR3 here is CASSPGLAGKETQYF. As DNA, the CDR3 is TGTGCCAGCTCACCGGGACTAGCGGGAAAAGAGACCCAGTACTTC.

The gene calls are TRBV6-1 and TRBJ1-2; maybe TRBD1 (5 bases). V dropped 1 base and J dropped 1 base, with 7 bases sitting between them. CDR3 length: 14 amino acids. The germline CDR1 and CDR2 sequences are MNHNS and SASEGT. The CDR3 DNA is TGTGCCAGCAGTGAAGGACAGCTTAACTATGGCTACACCTTC. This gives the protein CASSEGQLNYGYTF.

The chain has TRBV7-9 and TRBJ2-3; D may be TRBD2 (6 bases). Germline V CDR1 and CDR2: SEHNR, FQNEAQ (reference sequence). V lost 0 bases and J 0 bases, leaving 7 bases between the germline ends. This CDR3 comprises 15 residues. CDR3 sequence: CASSLAGLSTDTQYF. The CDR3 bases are TGTGCCAGCAGCTTAGCGGGACTGAGCACAGATACGCAGTATTTT.

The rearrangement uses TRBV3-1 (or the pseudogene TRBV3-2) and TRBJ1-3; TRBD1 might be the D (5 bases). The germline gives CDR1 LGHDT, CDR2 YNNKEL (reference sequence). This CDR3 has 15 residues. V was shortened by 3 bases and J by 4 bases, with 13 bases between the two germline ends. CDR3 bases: TGTGCCAGCAGCCACGACAGTCTGTGGGGAAACACCATATATTTT. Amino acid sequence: CASSHDSLWGNTIYF.

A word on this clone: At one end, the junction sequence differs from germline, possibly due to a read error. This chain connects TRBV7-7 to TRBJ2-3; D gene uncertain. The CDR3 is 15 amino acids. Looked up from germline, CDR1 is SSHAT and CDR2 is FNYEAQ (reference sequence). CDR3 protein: CASSPTGLETDTQYF. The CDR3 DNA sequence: TGTGCTAGCAGCCCCACGGGTCTGGAGACAGATACGCAGTATTTT.

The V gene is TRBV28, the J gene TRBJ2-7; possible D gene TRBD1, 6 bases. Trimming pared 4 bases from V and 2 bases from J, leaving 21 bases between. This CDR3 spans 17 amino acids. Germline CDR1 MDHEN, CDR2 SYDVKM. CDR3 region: CASSYPILPTGTYEQYF. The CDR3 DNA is TGTGCCAGCAGTTACCCTATACTCCCGACAGGAACCTACGAGCAGTACTTC.

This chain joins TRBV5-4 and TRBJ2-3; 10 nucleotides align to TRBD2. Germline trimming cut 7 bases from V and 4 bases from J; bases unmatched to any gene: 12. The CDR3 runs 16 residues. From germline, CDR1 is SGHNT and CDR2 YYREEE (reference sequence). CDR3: CASRLDLAGVPDTQYF. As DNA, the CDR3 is TGTGCCAGCCGACTCGATCTAGCGGGAGTCCCAGATACGCAGTATTTT.

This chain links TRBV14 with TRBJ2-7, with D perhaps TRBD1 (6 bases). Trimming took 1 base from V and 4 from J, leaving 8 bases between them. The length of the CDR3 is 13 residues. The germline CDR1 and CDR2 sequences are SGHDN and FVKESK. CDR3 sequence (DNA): TGTGCCAGCAGCCAAGTCGACAGGTACGAGCAGTACTTC. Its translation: CASSQVDRYEQYF.

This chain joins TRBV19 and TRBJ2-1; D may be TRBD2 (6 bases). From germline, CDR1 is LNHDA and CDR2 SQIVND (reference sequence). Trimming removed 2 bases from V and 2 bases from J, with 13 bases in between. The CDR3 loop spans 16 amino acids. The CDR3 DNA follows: TGTGCCAGTAGTATAAACGCGCTAGCGCCCTACAATGAGCAGTTCTTC. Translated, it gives CASSINALAPYNEQFF.

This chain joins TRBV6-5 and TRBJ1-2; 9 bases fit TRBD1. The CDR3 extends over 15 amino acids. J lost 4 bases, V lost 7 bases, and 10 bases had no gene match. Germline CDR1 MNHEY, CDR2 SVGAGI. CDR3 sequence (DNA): TGTGCCAGCACCCCCGCCGGGACAGGGTCCTATGGCTACACCTTC. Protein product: CASTPAGTGSYGYTF.

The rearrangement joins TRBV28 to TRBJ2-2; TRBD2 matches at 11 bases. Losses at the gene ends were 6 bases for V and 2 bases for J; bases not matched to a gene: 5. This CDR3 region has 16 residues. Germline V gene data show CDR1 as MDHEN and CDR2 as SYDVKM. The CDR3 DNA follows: TGTGCCAGCAGGGGGCTAGCGGGGGGAAACACCGGGGAGCTGTTTTTT. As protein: CASRGLAGGNTGELFF.

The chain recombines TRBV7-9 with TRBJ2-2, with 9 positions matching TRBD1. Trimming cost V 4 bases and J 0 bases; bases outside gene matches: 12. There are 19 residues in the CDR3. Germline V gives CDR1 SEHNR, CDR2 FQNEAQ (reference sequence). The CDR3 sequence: CASSSSELRQGANTGELFF. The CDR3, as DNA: TGTGCCAGCAGCTCCTCAGAACTCCGACAGGGGGCGAACACCGGGGAGCTGTTTTTT. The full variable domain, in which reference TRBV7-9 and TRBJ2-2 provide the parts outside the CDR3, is DTGVSQNPRHKITKRGQNVTFRCDPISEHNRLYWYRQTLGQGPEFLTYFQNEAQLEKSRLLSDRFSAERPKGSFSTLEIQRTEQGDSAMYLCASSSSELRQGANTGELFFGEGSRLTVL.

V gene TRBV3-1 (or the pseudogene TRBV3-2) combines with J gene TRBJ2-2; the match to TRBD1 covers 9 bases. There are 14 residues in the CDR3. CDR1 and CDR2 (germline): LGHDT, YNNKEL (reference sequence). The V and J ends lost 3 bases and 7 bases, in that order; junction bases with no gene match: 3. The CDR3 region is CASSHGTGNGELFF. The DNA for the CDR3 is TGTGCCAGCAGCCACGGGACAGGGAACGGGGAGCTGTTTTTT.

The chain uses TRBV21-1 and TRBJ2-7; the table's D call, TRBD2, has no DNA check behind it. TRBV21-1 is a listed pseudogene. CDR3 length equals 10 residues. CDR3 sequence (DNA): TGTGCCCGCCGGGTTCACGAGCAGTACTTC. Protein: CARRVHEQYF.

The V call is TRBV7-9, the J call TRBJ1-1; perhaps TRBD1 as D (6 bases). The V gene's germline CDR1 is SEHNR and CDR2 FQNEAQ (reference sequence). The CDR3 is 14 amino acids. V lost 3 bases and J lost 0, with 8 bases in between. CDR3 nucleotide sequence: TGTGCCAGCAGCTTGGGACATATGAACACTGAAGCTTTCTTT. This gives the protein CASSLGHMNTEAFF.

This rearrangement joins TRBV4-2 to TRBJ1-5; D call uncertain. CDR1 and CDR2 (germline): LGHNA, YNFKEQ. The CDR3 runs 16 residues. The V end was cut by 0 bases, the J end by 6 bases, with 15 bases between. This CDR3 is CASSQDLTVGSQPQHF. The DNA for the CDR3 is TGTGCCAGCAGCCAAGATCTAACGGTGGGGAGTCAGCCCCAGCATTTT.

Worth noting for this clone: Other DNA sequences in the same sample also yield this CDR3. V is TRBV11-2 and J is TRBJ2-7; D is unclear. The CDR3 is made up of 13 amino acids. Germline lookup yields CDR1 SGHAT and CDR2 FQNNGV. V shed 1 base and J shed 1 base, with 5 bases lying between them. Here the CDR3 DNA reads TGTGCCAGCAGCTTAGGCAGGTCCTACGAGCAGTACTTC. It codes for CASSLGRSYEQYF. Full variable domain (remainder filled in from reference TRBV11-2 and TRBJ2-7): EAGVAQSPRYKIIEKRQSVAFWCNPISGHATLYWYQQILGQGPKLLIQFQNNGVVDDSQLPKDRFSAERLKGVDSTLKIQPAKLEDSAVYLCASSLGRSYEQYFGPGTRLTVT.

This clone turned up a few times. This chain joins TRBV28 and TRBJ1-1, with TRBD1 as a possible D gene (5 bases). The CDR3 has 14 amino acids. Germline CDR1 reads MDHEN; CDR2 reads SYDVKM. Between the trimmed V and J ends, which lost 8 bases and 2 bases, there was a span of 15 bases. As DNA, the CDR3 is TGTGCCAGCCTCTACGGGGGACCTAACACTGAAGCTTTCTTT. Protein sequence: CASLYGGPNTEAFF.

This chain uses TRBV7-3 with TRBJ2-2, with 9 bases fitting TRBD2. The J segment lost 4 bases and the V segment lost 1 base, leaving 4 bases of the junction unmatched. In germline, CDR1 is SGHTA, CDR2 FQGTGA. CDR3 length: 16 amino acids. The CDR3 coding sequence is TGTGCCAGCAGCTTAAAGCGGGAGGCGGGCACCGGGGAGCTGTTTTTT. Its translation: CASSLKREAGTGELFF.

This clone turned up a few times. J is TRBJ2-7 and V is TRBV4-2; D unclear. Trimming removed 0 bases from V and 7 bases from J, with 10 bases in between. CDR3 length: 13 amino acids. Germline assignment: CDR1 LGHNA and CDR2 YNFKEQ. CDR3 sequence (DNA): TGTGCCAGCAGCCAAGATCTTGGGCGAGAGCAGTACTTC. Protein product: CASSQDLGREQYF.

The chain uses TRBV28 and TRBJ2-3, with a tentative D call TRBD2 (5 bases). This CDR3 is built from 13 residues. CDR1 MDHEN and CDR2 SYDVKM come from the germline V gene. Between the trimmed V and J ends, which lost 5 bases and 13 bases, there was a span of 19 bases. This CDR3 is CASSPGNGIEKYF. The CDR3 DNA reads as TGTGCCAGCAGTCCGGGAAATGGGATAGAGAAGTATTTT.

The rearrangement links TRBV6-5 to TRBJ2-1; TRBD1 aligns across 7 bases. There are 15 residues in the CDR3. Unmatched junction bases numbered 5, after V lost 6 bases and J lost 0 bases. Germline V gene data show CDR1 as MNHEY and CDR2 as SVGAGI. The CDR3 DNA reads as TGTGCCAGCAGCAAAGACAGGGTCTCCTACAATGAGCAGTTCTTC. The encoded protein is CASSKDRVSYNEQFF.

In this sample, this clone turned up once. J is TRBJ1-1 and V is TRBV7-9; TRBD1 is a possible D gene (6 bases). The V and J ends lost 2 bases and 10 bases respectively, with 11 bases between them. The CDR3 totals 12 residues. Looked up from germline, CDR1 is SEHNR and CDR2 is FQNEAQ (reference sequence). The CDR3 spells CASSLPGGPAFF. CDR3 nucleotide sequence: TGTGCCAGCAGCTTACCGGGGGGCCCAGCTTTCTTT.

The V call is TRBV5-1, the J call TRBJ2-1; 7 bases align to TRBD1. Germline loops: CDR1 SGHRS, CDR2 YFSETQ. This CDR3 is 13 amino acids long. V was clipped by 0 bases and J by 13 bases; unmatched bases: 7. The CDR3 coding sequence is TGCGCCAGCAGCTTGGCCGGGGACAGCCGACAGTTCTTC. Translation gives CASSLAGDSRQFF.

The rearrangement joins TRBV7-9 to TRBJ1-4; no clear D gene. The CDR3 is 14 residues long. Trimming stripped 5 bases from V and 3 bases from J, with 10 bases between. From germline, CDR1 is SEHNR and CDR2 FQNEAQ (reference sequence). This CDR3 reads CASSPDNANEKLFF. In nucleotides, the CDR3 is TGTGCCAGCAGCCCAGACAATGCTAATGAAAAACTGTTTTTT.

In nucleotides, the CDR3 is TGTGCCAGTAGTCCAGGACTAGCGGGAGTAGCAGATACGCAGTATTTT. Protein product: CASSPGLAGVADTQYF. V gene TRBV19 combines with J gene TRBJ2-3; 13 bases line up with TRBD2. Germline V lookup: CDR1 LNHDA, CDR2 SQIVND (reference sequence). The CDR3 sequence is 16 residues long. With V trimmed by 5 bases and J by 4 bases, 6 bases remained unmatched.

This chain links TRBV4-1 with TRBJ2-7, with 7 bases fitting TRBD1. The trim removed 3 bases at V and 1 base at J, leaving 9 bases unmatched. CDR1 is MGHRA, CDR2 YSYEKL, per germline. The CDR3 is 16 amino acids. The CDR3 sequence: CASSQNRGGQSYEQYF. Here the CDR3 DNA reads TGCGCCAGCAGCCAGAACAGGGGCGGGCAATCCTACGAGCAGTACTTC.

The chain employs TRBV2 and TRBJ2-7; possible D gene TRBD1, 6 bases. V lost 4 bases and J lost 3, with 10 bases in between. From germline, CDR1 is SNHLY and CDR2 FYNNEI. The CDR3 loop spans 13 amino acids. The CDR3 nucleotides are TGTGCCAGCAGTGTCGGGACAAACTACGAGCAGTACTTC. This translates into CASSVGTNYEQYF. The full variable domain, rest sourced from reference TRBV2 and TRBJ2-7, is EPEVTQTPSHQVTQMGQEVILRCVPISNHLYFYWYRQILGQKVEFLVSFYNNEISEKSEIFDDQFSVERPDGSNFTLKIRSTKLEDSAMYFCASSVGTNYEQYFGPGTRLTVT.

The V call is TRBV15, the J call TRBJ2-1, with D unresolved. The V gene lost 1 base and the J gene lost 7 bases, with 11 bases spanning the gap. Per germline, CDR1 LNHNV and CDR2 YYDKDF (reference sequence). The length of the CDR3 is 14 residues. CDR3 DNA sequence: TGTGCCACCAGCAGAGTGGCCTCACTAAATGAGCAGTTCTTC. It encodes CATSRVASLNEQFF.

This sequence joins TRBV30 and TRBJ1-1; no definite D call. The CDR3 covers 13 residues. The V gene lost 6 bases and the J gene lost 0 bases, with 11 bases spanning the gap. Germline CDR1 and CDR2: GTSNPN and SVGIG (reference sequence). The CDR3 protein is CACRREMNTEAFF. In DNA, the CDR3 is TGTGCCTGTAGGAGAGAGATGAACACTGAAGCTTTCTTT.